This TCR beta chain was recovered during a study of shared clonotypes between healthy human individuals. Study-wide points: In four donors, about 5% of naive CD4 clonotypes appeared in common. Depth was large, yet rarefaction showed that sorted-subset sequencing was incomplete.

The assay was immunoSEQ multiplex PCR, and TCRdb's table has in-frame clones only and misses some. Of approximately 1.5 million clones listed, around 98% are singletons. Note on this clone: Its antigen is as yet unknown.

V gave up 10 bases and J gave up 2 bases, with 29 bases separating them. CDR1 is MNHEY and CDR2 is SMNVEV in the germline V gene (reference sequence). The CDR3 runs 19 residues. The sequenced sample was naive CD4+ T cells sorted from blood. Stated subset: CD45RA+ positively selected. This receptor was obtained from a man aged 25-40 years in good health. The genes are TRBV27 and TRBJ2-2; D assignment may be TRBD1 or TRBD2 (5 bases each). The CDR3: CATQYSGRPGRLNTGELFF. The CDR3 DNA follows: TGTGCCACCCAATACTCGGGACGCCCAGGCAGGCTTAACACCGGGGAGCTGTTTTTT.